Following are 8 T cell receptor beta chains from one sample sequenced in a study of blood T cells in healthy people across ages. Primers used in a second PCR of roughly 6 to 11 cycles were a sample-barcoded 5' primer and a J-beta primer mix. Each CDR3 protein gets one entry after TCRdb re-called the 5' RACE reads with MiXCR. The data contain around 1.5 million distinct CDR3 sequences, 42% of them singletons. Sequencing was carried out using blood. Receptor source: a woman under 30 in good health.

This chain connects TRBV30 to TRBJ2-5; 7 nucleotides line up with TRBD1. Germline trimming cut 5 bases from V and 4 bases from J; bases unmatched to any gene: 7. Germline CDR1 and CDR2: GTSNPN and SVGIG (reference sequence). The CDR3 totals 13 residues. For the CDR3, the DNA is TGTGCCTGGCAAAACGGGGACAGAGAGACCCAGTACTTC. As protein: CAWQNGDRETQYF.

The CDR3 DNA sequence: TGTGCCAGCTCACGCGGACTAGAAATGCAGAAGCAGTACTTC. It is translated as CASSRGLEMQKQYF. The gene calls are TRBV18 and TRBJ2-7; TRBD2 agrees at 7 bases. Germline V gene data show CDR1 as KGHSH and CDR2 as LQKENI. After removal of 4 bases from V and 8 bases from J, the junction contained 11 bases not matched to a gene. The CDR3 is 14 residues long.

This clonotype was counted many times. This chain joins TRBV25-1 and TRBJ2-3; D gene uncertain. CDR3 size: 12 residues. CDR1 is MGHDK, CDR2 SYGVNS, per germline. Deletions cut 1 base from V and 7 bases from J, with 6 bases between. The DNA of the CDR3 is TGTGCCAGCAGTGAATTGGGAAATACGCAGTATTTT. Its translation is CASSELGNTQYF.

The V call is TRBV20-1, the J call TRBJ2-2; D is possibly TRBD1 or TRBD2 (5 bases each). The CDR3 is 14 residues long. Germline-derived CDR1 and CDR2 are DFQATT and SNEGSKA (reference sequence). The ends were cut back, 6 bases at V and 6 bases at J, with 17 bases in the middle. The CDR3 DNA follows: TGCAGTGCCCCCGGGGCCGGGTTATCCGGGGAGCTGTTTTTT. Its translation is CSAPGAGLSGELFF.

The chain couples TRBV5-1 to TRBJ1-2, with 9 bases lining up with TRBD1. CDR3 length equals 14 residues. V dropped 4 bases and J dropped 6; count of bases not matched to a gene: 7. Germline CDR1 SGHRS, CDR2 YFSETQ. The CDR3, as DNA: TGCGCCAGCAGCCGGGACAGGGATAGAGATGGCTACACCTTC. It codes for CASSRDRDRDGYTF.

The rearrangement joins TRBV6-2 or TRBV6-3 to TRBJ2-1; maybe TRBD2 (7 bases). This CDR3 has 14 amino acids. V lost 6 bases and J 9 bases, leaving 18 bases between the germline ends. The germline V gene encodes CDR1 MNHEY and CDR2 SVGEGT. The CDR3 loop reads CASRPEGGTREQFF. The CDR3, as DNA: TGTGCCAGCAGGCCCGAGGGGGGGACCCGTGAGCAGTTCTTC.

V is TRBV6-1 and J is TRBJ2-7, with unresolved D. This CDR3 region has 11 residues. V was shortened by 6 bases and J by 9 bases, with 12 bases between the two germline ends. Germline CDR1 reads MNHNS; CDR2 reads SASEGT. CDR3 coding DNA: TGTGCCAGCAGAGGTATTCTCGGGCAGTACTTC. It encodes CASRGILGQYF.

The chain employs TRBV9 and TRBJ2-7, with TRBD1 as a possible D gene (6 bases). Between the trimmed V and J ends, which lost 0 bases and 2 bases, there was a span of 15 bases. The CDR3 consists of 16 residues. Germline V gene lookup returns CDR1 SGDLS and CDR2 YYNGEE. The CDR3 coding sequence is TGTGCCAGCAGCGTAGGGGGGCGCGGGTTCCCCTACGAGCAGTACTTC. It codes for CASSVGGRGFPYEQYF.